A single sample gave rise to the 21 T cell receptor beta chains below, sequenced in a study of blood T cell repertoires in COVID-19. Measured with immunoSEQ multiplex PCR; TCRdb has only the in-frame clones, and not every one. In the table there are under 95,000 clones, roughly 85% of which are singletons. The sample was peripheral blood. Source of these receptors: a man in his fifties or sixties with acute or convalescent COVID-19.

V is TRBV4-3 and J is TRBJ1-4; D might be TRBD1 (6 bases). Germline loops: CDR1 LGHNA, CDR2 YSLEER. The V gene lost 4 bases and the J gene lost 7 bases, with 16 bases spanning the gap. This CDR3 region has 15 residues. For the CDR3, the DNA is TGCGCCAGCAGCCCCCACAGGGCTGGGAGTGAAAAACTGTTTTTT. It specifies CASSPHRAGSEKLFF.

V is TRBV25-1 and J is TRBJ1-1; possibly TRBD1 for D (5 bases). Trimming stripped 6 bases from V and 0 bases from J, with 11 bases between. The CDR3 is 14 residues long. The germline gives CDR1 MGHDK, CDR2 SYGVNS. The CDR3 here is CASSGGSMNTEAFF. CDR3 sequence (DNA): TGTGCCAGCAGCGGGGGGAGCATGAACACTGAAGCTTTCTTT. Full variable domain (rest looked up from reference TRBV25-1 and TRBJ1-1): EADIYQTPRYLVIGTGKKITLECSQTMGHDKMYWYQQDPGMELHLIHYSYGVNSTEKGDLSSESTVSRIRTEHFPLTLESARPSHTSQYLCASSGGSMNTEAFFGQGTRLTVV.

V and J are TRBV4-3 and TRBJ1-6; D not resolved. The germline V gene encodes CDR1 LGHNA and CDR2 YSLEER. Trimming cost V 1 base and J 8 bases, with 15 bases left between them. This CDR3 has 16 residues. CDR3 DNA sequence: TGCGCCAGCAGCCAAGCGACTCTCGGGGTGGATTCACCCCTCCACTTT. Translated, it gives CASSQATLGVDSPLHF.

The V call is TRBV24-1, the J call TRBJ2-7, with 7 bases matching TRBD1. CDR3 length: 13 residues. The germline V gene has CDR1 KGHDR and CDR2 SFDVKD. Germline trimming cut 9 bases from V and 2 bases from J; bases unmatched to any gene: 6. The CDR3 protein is CATSGTEPYEQYF. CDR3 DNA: TGTGCCACCTCCGGGACAGAGCCCTACGAGCAGTACTTC.

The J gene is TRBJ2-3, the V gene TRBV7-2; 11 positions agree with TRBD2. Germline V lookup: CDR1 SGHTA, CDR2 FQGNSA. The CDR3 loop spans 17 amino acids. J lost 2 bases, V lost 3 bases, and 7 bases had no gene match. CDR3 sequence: CASSFFLAGGNTDTQYF. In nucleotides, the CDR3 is TGTGCCAGCAGCTTCTTCTTAGCGGGGGGGAACACAGATACGCAGTATTTT.

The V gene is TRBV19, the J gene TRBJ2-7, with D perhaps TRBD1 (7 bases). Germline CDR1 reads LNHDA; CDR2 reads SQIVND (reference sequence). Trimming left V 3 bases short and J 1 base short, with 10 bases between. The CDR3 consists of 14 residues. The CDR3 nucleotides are TGTGCCAGTAGTATGACAGGGACTTCCTACGAGCAGTACTTC. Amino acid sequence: CASSMTGTSYEQYF.

The CDR3 DNA follows: TGTGCCAGCAGCCATCTCGCCGGAGGGAACAGGGGCTATGGCTACACCTTC. Translating it yields CASSHLAGGNRGYGYTF. The rearrangement uses TRBV3-1 (or the pseudogene TRBV3-2) and TRBJ1-2, with 7 bases fitting TRBD1. The CDR3 has 17 amino acids. CDR1 is LGHDT, CDR2 YNNKEL, per germline (reference sequence). V shed 3 bases and J 4 bases; nucleotides not matched to a gene: 14.

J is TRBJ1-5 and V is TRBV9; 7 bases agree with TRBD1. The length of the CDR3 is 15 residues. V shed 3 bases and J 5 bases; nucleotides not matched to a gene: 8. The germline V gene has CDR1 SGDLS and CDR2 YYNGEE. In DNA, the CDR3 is TGTGCCAGCAGCGCCCTACAGGGGTCGGATCAGCCCCAGCATTTT. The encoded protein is CASSALQGSDQPQHF.

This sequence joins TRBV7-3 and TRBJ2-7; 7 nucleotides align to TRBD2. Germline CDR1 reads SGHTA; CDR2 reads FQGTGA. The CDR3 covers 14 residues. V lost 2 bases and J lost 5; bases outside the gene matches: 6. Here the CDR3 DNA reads TGTGCCAGCAGCTTAGGAGGCGGGGGACACGAGCAGTACTTC. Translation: CASSLGGGGHEQYF.

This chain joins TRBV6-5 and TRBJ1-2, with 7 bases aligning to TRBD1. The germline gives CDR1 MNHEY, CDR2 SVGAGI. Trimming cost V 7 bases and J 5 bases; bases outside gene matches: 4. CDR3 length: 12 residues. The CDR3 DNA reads TGTGCCAGCACCCCAGGGGGGTATGGCTACACCTTC. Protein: CASTPGGYGYTF.

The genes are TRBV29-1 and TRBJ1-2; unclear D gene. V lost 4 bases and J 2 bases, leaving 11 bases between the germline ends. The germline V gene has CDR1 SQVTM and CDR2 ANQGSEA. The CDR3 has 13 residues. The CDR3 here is CSVGPAGNYGYTF. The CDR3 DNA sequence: TGCAGCGTTGGGCCGGCCGGGAACTATGGCTACACCTTC.

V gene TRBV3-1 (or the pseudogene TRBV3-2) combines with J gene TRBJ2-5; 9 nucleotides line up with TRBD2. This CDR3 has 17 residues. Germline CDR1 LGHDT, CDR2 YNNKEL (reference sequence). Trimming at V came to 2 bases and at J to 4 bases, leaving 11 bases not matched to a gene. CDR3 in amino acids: CASSQPSRAGGRETQYF. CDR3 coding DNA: TGTGCCAGCAGCCAACCATCCCGAGCGGGGGGAAGAGAGACCCAGTACTTC.

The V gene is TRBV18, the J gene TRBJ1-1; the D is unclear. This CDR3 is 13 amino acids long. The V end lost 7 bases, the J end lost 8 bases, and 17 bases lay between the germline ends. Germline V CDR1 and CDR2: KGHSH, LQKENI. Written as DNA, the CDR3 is TGTGCCAGCTACTCCCCATCGGCACAGGAAGCTTTCTTT. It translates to CASYSPSAQEAFF. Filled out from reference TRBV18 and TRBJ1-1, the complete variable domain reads NAGVMQNPRHLVRRRGQEARLRCSPMKGHSHVYWYRQLPEEGLKFMVYLQKENIIDESGMPKERFSAEFPKEGPSILRIQQVVRGDSAAYFCASYSPSAQEAFFGQGTRLTVV.

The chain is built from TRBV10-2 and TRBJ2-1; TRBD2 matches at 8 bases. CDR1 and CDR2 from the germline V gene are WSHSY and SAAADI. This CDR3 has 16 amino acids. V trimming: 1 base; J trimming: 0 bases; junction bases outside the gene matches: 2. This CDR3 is CASSELAGSSYNEQFF. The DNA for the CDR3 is TGCGCCAGCAGTGAGTTAGCGGGGAGCTCCTACAATGAGCAGTTCTTC.

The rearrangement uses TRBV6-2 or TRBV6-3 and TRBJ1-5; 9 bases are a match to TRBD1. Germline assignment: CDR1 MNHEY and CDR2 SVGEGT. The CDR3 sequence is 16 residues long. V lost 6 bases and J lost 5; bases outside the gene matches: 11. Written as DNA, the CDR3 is TGTGCCAGCAGCGCCGGGACAGGGTACGGGCATCAGCCCCAGCATTTT. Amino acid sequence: CASSAGTGYGHQPQHF.

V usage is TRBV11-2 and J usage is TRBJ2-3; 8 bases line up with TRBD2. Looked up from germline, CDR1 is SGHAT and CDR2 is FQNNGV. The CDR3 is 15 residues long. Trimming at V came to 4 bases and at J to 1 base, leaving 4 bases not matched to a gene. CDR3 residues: CASSWRGAGTDTQYF. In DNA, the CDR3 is TGTGCCAGCAGCTGGCGGGGGGCGGGCACAGATACGCAGTATTTT.

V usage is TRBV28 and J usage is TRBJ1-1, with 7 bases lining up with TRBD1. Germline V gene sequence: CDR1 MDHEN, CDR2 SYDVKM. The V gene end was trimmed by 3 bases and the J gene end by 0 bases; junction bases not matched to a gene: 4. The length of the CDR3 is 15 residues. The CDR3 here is CASSFVQGMNTEAFF. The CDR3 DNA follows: TGTGCCAGCAGTTTCGTACAGGGGATGAACACTGAAGCTTTCTTT.

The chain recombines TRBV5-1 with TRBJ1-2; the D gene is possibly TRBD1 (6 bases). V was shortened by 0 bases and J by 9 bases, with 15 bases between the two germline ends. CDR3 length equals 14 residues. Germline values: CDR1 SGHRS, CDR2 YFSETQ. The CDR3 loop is CASSLEQGTMSYTF. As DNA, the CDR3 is TGCGCCAGCAGCTTGGAGCAGGGGACTATGAGCTACACCTTC.

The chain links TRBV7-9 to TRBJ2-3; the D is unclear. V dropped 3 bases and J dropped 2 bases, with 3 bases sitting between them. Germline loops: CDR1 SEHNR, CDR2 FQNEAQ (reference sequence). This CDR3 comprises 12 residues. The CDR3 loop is CASSFLTDTQYF. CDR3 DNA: TGTGCCAGCAGCTTTCTCACAGATACGCAGTATTTT.

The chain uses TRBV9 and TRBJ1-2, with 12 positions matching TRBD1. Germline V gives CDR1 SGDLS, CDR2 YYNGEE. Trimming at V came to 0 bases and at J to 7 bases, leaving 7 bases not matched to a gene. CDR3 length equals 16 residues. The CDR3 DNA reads TGTGCCAGCAGCGTAGACCCCGGGACAGGGGGCGGTGGCTACACCTTC. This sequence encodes CASSVDPGTGGGGYTF.

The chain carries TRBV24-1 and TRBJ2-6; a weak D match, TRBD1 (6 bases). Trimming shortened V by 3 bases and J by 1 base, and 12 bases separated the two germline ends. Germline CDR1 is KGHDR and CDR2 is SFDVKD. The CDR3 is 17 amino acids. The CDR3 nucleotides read TGTGCCACCAGTGATCCACAGGGCCGGTCTGGGGCCAACGTCCTGACTTTC. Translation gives CATSDPQGRSGANVLTF.